The 16 T cell receptor beta chains reported below all come from one sample, sequenced in a study of siplizumab effects on memory and regulatory T cells. This table comes from immunoSEQ multiplex PCR, and its TCRdb copy is limited to in-frame clones, with some not included. This table holds approximately 50,000 clones, 93% found once. The sample comprised CD8+ T cells sorted from blood. Every receptor here comes from a human donor in good health.

V usage is TRBV5-1 and J usage is TRBJ2-7; D is undetermined. This CDR3 is built from 14 residues. Looked up from germline, CDR1 is SGHRS and CDR2 is YFSETQ. Trimming took off 1 base at V and 1 base at J, with 9 bases between the two ends. CDR3 in DNA: TGCGCCAGCAGCTTGCCACCAGAGTCCTACGAGCAGTACTTC. This codes for CASSLPPESYEQYF.

This CDR3 reads CASSGAGYTGELFF. In nucleotides, the CDR3 is TGCGCCAGCAGCGGTGCGGGGTACACCGGGGAGCTGTTTTTT. The chain links TRBV5-1 to TRBJ2-2; possibly TRBD2 for D (6 bases). Germline V CDR1 and CDR2: SGHRS, YFSETQ. The V gene lost 4 bases and the J gene lost 3 bases, with 10 bases spanning the gap. The CDR3 length is 14 residues.

The V and J genes are TRBV11-2 and TRBJ1-1, with D tentatively TRBD1 (6 bases). Germline-derived CDR1 and CDR2 are SGHAT and FQNNGV. Trimming stripped 5 bases from V and 5 bases from J, with 18 bases between. This CDR3 spans 15 amino acids. CDR3 coding DNA: TGTGCCAGCAGCCCTGGAGGGGGGGAAGGAACTGAAGCTTTCTTT. Translating gives CASSPGGGEGTEAFF.

The chain joins TRBV11-1 to TRBJ2-1; 8 bases line up with TRBD2. V was clipped by 3 bases and J by 4 bases; unmatched bases: 5. The CDR3 length is 15 residues. Germline CDR1 and CDR2: SGHAT and FQDESV (reference sequence). The CDR3 DNA follows: TGTGCCAGCAGCTTCGAGCGGGGGATTTACAATGAGCAGTTCTTC. Protein product: CASSFERGIYNEQFF.

This clone was observed a single time. The chain links TRBV28 to TRBJ2-1; D remains ambiguous. The CDR3 loop spans 13 amino acids. Germline V gene sequence: CDR1 MDHEN, CDR2 SYDVKM. V was cut by 3 bases and J by 6 bases, with 9 bases left in between. CDR3 DNA: TGTGCCAGCAGTTTGGCTCCTTTCAATGAGCAGTTCTTC. Its translation is CASSLAPFNEQFF.

CDR3 sequence: CASKGSEFIPSTDTQYF. The DNA of the CDR3 is TGTGCCAGTAAGGGTAGCGAGTTCATTCCTAGCACAGATACGCAGTATTTT. The chain employs TRBV19 and TRBJ2-3; possibly TRBD2 for D (5 bases). The germline V and J ends were trimmed by 7 bases and 0 bases, with 20 bases remaining between them. Germline assignment: CDR1 LNHDA and CDR2 SQIVND (reference sequence). The CDR3 covers 17 residues.

This chain connects TRBV7-9 to TRBJ1-1; D remains unclear. This CDR3 spans 12 amino acids. V shed 3 bases and J shed 5 bases, with 7 bases lying between them. CDR1 SEHNR and CDR2 FQNEAQ come from the germline V gene (reference sequence). The chain's CDR3 is CASSFSGTEAFF. CDR3 bases: TGTGCCAGCAGCTTTTCTGGGACTGAAGCTTTCTTT.

The chain has TRBV6-5 and TRBJ1-2, with a weak D call TRBD1 (5 bases). This CDR3 region has 16 residues. Germline V gene lookup returns CDR1 MNHEY and CDR2 SVGAGI. Trimming removed 4 bases at V and 3 bases at J, with 18 bases between. The DNA of the CDR3 is TGTGCCAGCAGTTTACGCTCGACAGCTCGGGACTATGGCTACACCTTC. Residues: CASSLRSTARDYGYTF.

The chain has TRBV7-8 and TRBJ2-2; 11 bases line up with TRBD1. Trimming removed 6 bases from V and 4 bases from J; junction bases left unmatched: 7. This CDR3 has 16 amino acids. Germline values: CDR1 SGHVS, CDR2 FQNEAQ. CDR3: CASRSTGTGGTGELFF. For the CDR3, the DNA is TGTGCCAGCAGGTCCACCGGGACAGGGGGCACCGGGGAGCTGTTTTTT.

This clone is medium-sized within its sample. This sequence joins TRBV4-1 and TRBJ2-7; D gene ambiguous. The CDR3 covers 14 residues. V gave up 1 base and J gave up 3 bases, with 10 bases separating them. CDR1 is MGHRA and CDR2 is YSYEKL in the germline V gene. The chain's CDR3 is CASSQVGSNYEQYF. The CDR3 DNA reads TGCGCCAGCAGCCAAGTAGGCAGTAACTACGAGCAGTACTTC.

This clone was observed a single time. The rearrangement links TRBV28 to TRBJ1-3, with a possible D match to TRBD1 (5 bases). The CDR3 runs 16 residues. V lost 2 bases and J lost 0, with 11 bases in between. Germline CDR1 MDHEN, CDR2 SYDVKM. CDR3 sequence reads: CASSLGTPYSGNTIYF. The CDR3 DNA reads as TGTGCCAGCAGTTTAGGGACTCCTTACTCTGGAAACACCATATATTTT.

The gene calls are TRBV7-9 and TRBJ2-6; 8 nucleotides line up with TRBD1. Germline values: CDR1 SEHNR, CDR2 FQNEAQ (reference sequence). The CDR3 extends over 19 amino acids. The J segment lost 0 bases and the V segment lost 5 bases, leaving 12 bases of the junction unmatched. The CDR3 loop reads CASSPTRRDRGSGANVLTF. CDR3 in DNA: TGTGCCAGCAGCCCCACACGCCGAGACAGGGGCTCTGGGGCCAACGTCCTGACTTTC.

The chain uses TRBV9 and TRBJ2-3; D not certain. This CDR3 has 12 residues. With 3 bases removed from V and 9 bases from J, the gap between germline ends came to 11 bases. Germline assignment: CDR1 SGDLS and CDR2 YYNGEE. The CDR3 DNA is TGTGCCAGCAGCGGAGGTGTGGACACGCAGTATTTT. Its protein product is CASSGGVDTQYF.

The genes are TRBV7-9 and TRBJ1-1, with D possibly matching TRBD1 (6 bases). Germline values: CDR1 SEHNR, CDR2 FQNEAQ (reference sequence). V lost 5 bases and J 1 base, leaving 17 bases between the germline ends. This CDR3 has 16 amino acids. The CDR3 DNA reads TGTGCCAGCAGCCCGAGTGGTGGGGGCTGGAACACTGAAGCTTTCTTT. This codes for CASSPSGGGWNTEAFF.

The chain links TRBV13 to TRBJ2-3; 7 bases are shared with TRBD1. Trimming cost V 0 bases and J 13 bases; bases outside gene matches: 1. Per germline, CDR1 PRHDT and CDR2 FYEKMQ (reference sequence). This CDR3 has 11 amino acids. The CDR3 protein is CASSLGTGKYF. In DNA, the CDR3 is TGTGCCAGCAGCTTAGGGACAGGGAAGTATTTT.

The chain uses TRBV28 and TRBJ2-1; 10 bases align to TRBD2. Germline-derived CDR1 and CDR2 are MDHEN and SYDVKM. This CDR3 is built from 16 residues. V was pared by 5 bases and J by 0 bases, with 4 bases of the junction left unmatched. The CDR3, as DNA: TGTGCCAGCAGTGGCAGCGGGAGGGTCTCCTACAATGAGCAGTTCTTC. Protein product: CASSGSGRVSYNEQFF.